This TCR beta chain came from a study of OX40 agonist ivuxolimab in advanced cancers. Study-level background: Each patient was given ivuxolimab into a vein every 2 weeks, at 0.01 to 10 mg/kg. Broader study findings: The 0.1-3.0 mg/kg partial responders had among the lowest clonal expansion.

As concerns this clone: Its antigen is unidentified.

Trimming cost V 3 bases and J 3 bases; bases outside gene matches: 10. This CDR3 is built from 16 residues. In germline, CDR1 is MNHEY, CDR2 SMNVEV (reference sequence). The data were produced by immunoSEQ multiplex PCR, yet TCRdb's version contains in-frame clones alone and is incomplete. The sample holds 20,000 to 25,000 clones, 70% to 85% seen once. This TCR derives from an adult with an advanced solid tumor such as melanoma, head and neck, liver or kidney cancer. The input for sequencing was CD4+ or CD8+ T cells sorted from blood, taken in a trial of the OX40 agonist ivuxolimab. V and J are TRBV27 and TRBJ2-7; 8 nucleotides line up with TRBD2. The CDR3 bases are TGTGCCAGCAGTTTTCAAGCGGGAGAGAAGAACTACGAGCAGTACTTC. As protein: CASSFQAGEKNYEQYF.